Listed here are 2 T cell receptor beta chains from one sample, sequenced in a study of identical twins. TCRdb processed the 5' RACE reads anew with MiXCR; each CDR3 protein has one entry. The sample holds 500,000 to 600,000 distinct CDR3 sequences, less than 25% seen once. The same data also went into a second study, on T cells expressing NK-cell markers.

Sequenced: CD4+ T cells sorted from blood. These receptors were collected from a woman between 18 and 29 years old in good health.

This clonotype occurred once. The CDR3 reads CASSLDPGGPETQYF. The DNA for the CDR3 is TGCGCCAGCAGCTTGGACCCGGGGGGCCCTGAGACCCAGTACTTC. This chain connects TRBV5-1 to TRBJ2-5; perhaps TRBD2 as D (7 bases). This CDR3 contains 15 residues. The ends were cut back, 0 bases at V and 5 bases at J, with 14 bases in the middle. Germline-derived CDR1 and CDR2 are SGHRS and YFSETQ.

The chain is built from TRBV9 and TRBJ2-7; a weak D match, TRBD2 (6 bases). Trimming took 0 bases from V and 5 from J, leaving 15 bases between them. The CDR3 runs to 15 residues. Germline CDR1 is SGDLS and CDR2 is YYNGEE. CDR3 in DNA: TGTGCCAGCAGCGTAGCTAGCGATGGTTCCCACGAGCAGTACTTC. It codes for CASSVASDGSHEQYF.